A single sample is the source of the 18 T cell receptor beta chains below, sequenced in a study of T-cell reconstitution after alpha-beta-depleted transplantation in children. The TCRbeta library incorporated unique molecular identifiers. In TCRdb, the PCR reads were re-called with MiXCR into one record per CDR3 protein. The sample lists 350,000 to 400,000 distinct CDR3 sequences, roughly 20% occurring once. The sample consisted of PBMCs from the stem cell graft donor, taken from the stem cell graft. The receptors derive from a human donor who donated a stem cell graft to a child with acute myeloid leukemia.

This chain connects TRBV4-1 to TRBJ2-7; unclear D gene. Germline V lookup: CDR1 MGHRA, CDR2 YSYEKL. This CDR3 region has 13 residues. V shed 3 bases and J shed 6 bases, with 12 bases lying between them. In DNA form, the CDR3 reads TGCGCCAGCAGCCACCTGGACCCCCTCGAGCAGTACTTC. Protein: CASSHLDPLEQYF.

This clonotype was recorded many times. Its ends do not fully match the called genes, so a read error is possible. J is TRBJ2-1 and V is TRBV9; D is ambiguous. Germline V gene lookup returns CDR1 SGDLS and CDR2 YYNGEE. This CDR3 spans 16 amino acids. Here the CDR3 reads CASSVVGSDSHNEQFF. The CDR3 coding sequence is TGTGCCAGCAGCGTAGTGGGCTCCGACTCCCACAATGAGCAGTTCTTC.

This clonotype has ten or more counts. The CDR3 loop reads CATSRETSAEETQYF. DNA for the CDR3: TGTGCCACCAGCAGAGAGACTAGCGCTGAAGAGACCCAGTACTTC. The rearrangement uses TRBV15 and TRBJ2-5, with TRBD2 matching 8 bases. CDR3 length equals 15 residues. CDR1 is LNHNV, CDR2 YYDKDF, per germline (reference sequence). V shed 0 bases and J 3 bases; nucleotides not matched to a gene: 3. The full variable domain, completed using reference TRBV15 and TRBJ2-5, is DAMVIQNPRYQVTQFGKPVTLSCSQTLNHNVMYWYQQKSSQAPKLLFHYYDKDFNNEADTPDNFQSRRPNTSFCFLDIRSPGLGDTAMYLCATSRETSAEETQYFGPGTRLLVL.

The sample holds a few counts of this clonotype. V is TRBV2 and J is TRBJ2-1; D not certain. In germline, CDR1 is SNHLY, CDR2 FYNNEI. This CDR3 is built from 16 residues. V dropped 3 bases and J dropped 6 bases, with 18 bases sitting between them. The CDR3 DNA is TGTGCCAGCAGTGAGGTGGTGGAATCCCCTTTCAATGAGCAGTTCTTC. Its translation is CASSEVVESPFNEQFF.

V and J are TRBV7-2 and TRBJ2-1; D is possibly TRBD1 or TRBD2 (6 bases each). V dropped 0 bases and J dropped 7 bases, with 28 bases sitting between them. The CDR3 runs 20 residues. From germline, CDR1 is SGHTA and CDR2 FQGNSA. CDR3 in amino acids: CASSLATLSGTLTGRNEQFF. The CDR3 DNA follows: TGTGCCAGCAGCTTAGCAACTTTATCTGGGACACTGACTGGGAGGAATGAGCAGTTCTTC.

This clonotype was observed at least ten times. The V gene is TRBV20-1, the J gene TRBJ2-6, with D hard to call. This CDR3 has 14 residues. The germline gives CDR1 DFQATT, CDR2 SNEGSKA (reference sequence). The ends were cut back, 4 bases at V and 0 bases at J, with 7 bases in the middle. The CDR3 bases are TGCAGTGCTATCCCCAGCTCTGGGGCCAACGTCCTGACTTTC. Its translation is CSAIPSSGANVLTF.

The sample holds a few counts of this clonotype. The V gene is TRBV6-5, the J gene TRBJ1-6, with D perhaps TRBD1 (6 bases). Germline CDR1 is MNHEY and CDR2 is SVGAGI. V gave up 3 bases and J gave up 8 bases, with 20 bases separating them. This CDR3 spans 17 amino acids. The CDR3 is CASSYSVGGDTHSPLHF. For the CDR3, the DNA is TGTGCCAGCAGTTATTCCGTGGGCGGGGACACCCATTCACCCCTCCACTTT.

A few counts support this clonotype. V and J are TRBV24-1 and TRBJ1-4; a weak D match, TRBD1 (6 bases). The CDR3 has 15 amino acids. Germline V gives CDR1 KGHDR, CDR2 SFDVKD. Trimming took off 4 bases at V and 7 bases at J, with 15 bases between the two ends. In nucleotides, the CDR3 is TGTGCCACCAGTGACCCGACCAGAGGGGGTGAAAAACTGTTTTTT. It codes for CATSDPTRGGEKLFF.

This rearrangement joins TRBV6-5 to TRBJ2-1; TRBD2 aligns across 8 bases. The CDR3 covers 16 residues. Unmatched junction bases numbered 11, after V lost 4 bases and J lost 6 bases. The germline V gene has CDR1 MNHEY and CDR2 SVGAGI. CDR3 in amino acids: CASSSRAGVLPNEQFF. The CDR3 coding sequence is TGTGCCAGCAGTTCCAGAGCGGGAGTGCTACCCAATGAGCAGTTCTTC.

Ten or more counts support this clonotype. The chain joins TRBV4-3 to TRBJ2-7, with TRBD1 as a possible D gene (6 bases). Germline CDR1 and CDR2: LGHNA and YSLEER. Deletions cut 1 base from V and 0 bases from J, with 10 bases between. The CDR3 length is 15 residues. The CDR3 DNA reads TGCGCCAGCAGCCAAGTATACAGGGCCTCCTACGAGCAGTACTTC. This codes for CASSQVYRASYEQYF.

The rearrangement links TRBV20-1 to TRBJ2-7, with 7 bases identical to TRBD2. Trimming at V came to 7 bases and at J to 0 bases, leaving 9 bases not matched to a gene. This CDR3 has 14 amino acids. In germline, CDR1 is DFQATT, CDR2 SNEGSKA (reference sequence). CDR3 in amino acids: CSGNDGGSSYEQYF. CDR3 nucleotide sequence: TGCAGTGGAAACGACGGCGGGAGCTCCTACGAGCAGTACTTC.

This clonotype occurred many times. The chain recombines TRBV29-1 with TRBJ2-1; D call uncertain. Germline V CDR1 and CDR2: SQVTM, ANQGSEA. There are 13 residues in the CDR3. Trimming pared 4 bases from V and 5 bases from J, leaving 12 bases between. CDR3: CSVATSRNNEQFF. CDR3 DNA sequence: TGCAGCGTTGCTACATCTAGGAACAATGAGCAGTTCTTC.

This chain uses TRBV5-6 with TRBJ2-7, with 9 bases that match TRBD1. The CDR3 totals 16 residues. The V gene end was trimmed by 4 bases and the J gene end by 4 bases; junction bases not matched to a gene: 12. Germline lookup yields CDR1 SGHDT and CDR2 YYEEEE. The CDR3 sequence: CASSPYETGGRYEQYF. Here the CDR3 DNA reads TGTGCCAGCAGCCCCTACGAGACAGGGGGAAGGTACGAGCAGTACTTC.

The rearrangement links TRBV12-3 or TRBV12-4 to TRBJ1-5, with TRBD1 matching 10 bases. The junction had 7 bases not matched to a gene; V was cut back by 5 bases and J by 9 bases. The CDR3 consists of 14 residues. This chain's CDR3 is CASSGTGAKGPQHF. In DNA, the CDR3 is TGTGCCAGCAGTGGGACAGGGGCTAAGGGGCCCCAGCATTTT.

The chain uses TRBV7-2 and TRBJ2-5; 8 bases are a match to TRBD1. V lost 4 bases, J lost 3 bases, and 10 bases stayed unmatched. This CDR3 has 16 amino acids. The germline V gene has CDR1 SGHTA and CDR2 FQGNSA. CDR3 DNA sequence: TGTGCCAGCAGCTCGTTCAGGACAGGGCGGGAAGAGACCCAGTACTTC. It specifies CASSSFRTGREETQYF. Based on the CDR3 plus reference TRBV7-2 and TRBJ2-5, the full variable domain is GAGVSQSPSNKVTEKGKDVELRCDPISGHTALYWYRQSLGQGLEFLIYFQGNSAPDKSGLPSDRFSAERTGGSVSTLTIQRTQQEDSAVYLCASSSFRTGREETQYFGPGTRLLVL.

For the CDR3, the DNA is TGTGCCAGCAGCCAAGACCGCGGTGAAAACACTGAAGCTTTCTTT. Residues: CASSQDRGENTEAFF. The rearrangement joins TRBV4-2 to TRBJ1-1; the D is unclear. The V gene's germline CDR1 is LGHNA and CDR2 YNFKEQ. This CDR3 comprises 15 residues. With 0 bases removed from V and 2 bases from J, the gap between germline ends came to 10 bases.

There are a few counts of this clonotype. The rearrangement uses TRBV5-4 and TRBJ2-1; 11 positions match TRBD2. Germline assignment: CDR1 SGHNT and CDR2 YYREEE (reference sequence). This CDR3 contains 15 residues. Trimming at V came to 4 bases and at J to 6 bases, leaving 6 bases not matched to a gene. CDR3 sequence reads: CASSMTSGIGNEQFF. CDR3 nucleotides: TGTGCCAGCAGCATGACTAGCGGGATAGGCAATGAGCAGTTCTTC.

The chain has TRBV4-1 and TRBJ2-1; TRBD2 matches at 10 bases. The CDR3 covers 19 residues. V was pared by 3 bases and J by 3 bases, with 14 bases of the junction left unmatched. Germline CDR1 reads MGHRA; CDR2 reads YSYEKL. The CDR3 region is CASSQPGQESGRDYNEQFF. The CDR3, as DNA: TGCGCCAGCAGCCAGCCGGGACAAGAAAGCGGGAGGGACTACAATGAGCAGTTCTTC.